The entry below describes one T cell receptor beta chain. No antigen is known for it. Other DNA sequences of this sample code for an identical CDR3. This sample is part of a study of shared clonotypes between healthy human individuals. Across the study: CD8 memory received one plate per donor, CD8 naive two, CD4 memory three and CD4 naive three. The study, taken as a whole, reports: Clonotype sharing among donors was thought likely to change with sequencing depth.

Looked up from germline, CDR1 is SGHRS and CDR2 is YFSETQ. J gave up 2 bases and V 0 bases, and 2 bases lay outside the gene matches. The CDR3 spans 16 residues. Sequencing used immunoSEQ multiplex PCR; TCRdb keeps in-frame clones, though not all of them. The repertoire holds approximately 1,500,000 clones, with 96% as singletons. Material for sequencing was naive CD4+ T cells sorted from blood. Subset noted: CD45RA+ positively selected. The gene calls are TRBV5-1 and TRBJ2-5; 12 positions agree with TRBD2. This sequence was found in a man aged 30-40 years in good health. The DNA of the CDR3 is TGCGCCAGCAGCTTGGCACTAGCGGGAGGACAAGAGACCCAGTACTTC. This sequence encodes CASSLALAGGQETQYF.